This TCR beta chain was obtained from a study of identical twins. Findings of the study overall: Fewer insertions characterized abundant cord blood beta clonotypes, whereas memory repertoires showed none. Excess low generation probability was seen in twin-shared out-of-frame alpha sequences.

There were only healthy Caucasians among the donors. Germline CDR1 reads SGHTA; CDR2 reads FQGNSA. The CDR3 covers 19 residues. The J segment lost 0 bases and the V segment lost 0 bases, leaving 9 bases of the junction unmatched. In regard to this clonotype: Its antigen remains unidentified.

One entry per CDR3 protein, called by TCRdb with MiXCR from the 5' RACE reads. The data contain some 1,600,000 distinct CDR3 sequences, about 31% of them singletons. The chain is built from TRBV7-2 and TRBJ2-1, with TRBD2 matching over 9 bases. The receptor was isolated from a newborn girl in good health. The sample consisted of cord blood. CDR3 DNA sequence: TGTGCCAGCAGCTTAGCCGGGACTAGCTATACCAACTCCTACAATGAGCAGTTCTTC. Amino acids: CASSLAGTSYTNSYNEQFF.